These 32 T cell receptor beta chains were all obtained from the same sample, sequenced in a study of regulatory T cells in long-lasting Graves disease. Time point specified: newly diagnosed GD, antithyroid drugs for less than 3 months. PBMC RNA served as the TCR library source. According to the study, TCR beta libraries were built with iRepertoire HTBI primers and CDR3-region Arm-PCR. TCRdb processed the multiplex PCR reads anew with MiXCR; each CDR3 protein has one entry. The data hold roughly 510,000 distinct CDR3 sequences, with 15% to 20% observed a single time. Separately, the same data were catalogued under a study of T cells in Graves' hyperthyroidism and ophthalmopathy.

Sequences were derived from peripheral blood mononuclear cells (PBMCs), sampled at new diagnosis, from a patient treated with antithyroid drugs. All receptors derive from a man younger than 35 with Graves disease.

Regarding this clonotype: This clone may be a read error of a much larger clone one base away. V is TRBV28 and J is TRBJ2-1; 7 bases line up with TRBD2. CDR1 and CDR2 (germline): MDHEN, SYDVKM. CDR3 length: 14 residues. CDR3 loop: CTSRAWTRRNEQFF. CDR3 in DNA: TGTACCAGCAGGGCTTGGACTAGACGCAATGAGCAGTTCTTC.

This clonotype was observed many times. The gene calls are TRBV11-2 and TRBJ2-1, with TRBD2 matching over 9 bases. The ends lost 2 bases at V and 7 bases at J; junction bases unmatched: 15. Germline V lookup: CDR1 SGHAT, CDR2 FQNNGV. The CDR3 has 18 amino acids. The CDR3 bases are TGTGCCAGCAGCTTAAGGGCCTCGAGGCTAGCGGGGTTTAATGAGCAGTTCTTC. It is translated as CASSLRASRLAGFNEQFF.

This clonotype turned up a few times. This chain connects TRBV9 to TRBJ2-1, with TRBD2 matching 9 bases. V lost 4 bases to trimming and J lost 5 bases; unmatched junction nucleotides: 7. CDR1 is SGDLS, CDR2 YYNGEE, per germline. The CDR3 is made up of 15 amino acids. CDR3 in amino acids: CASSISGSWNNEQFF. The CDR3 nucleotides read TGTGCCAGCAGCATTAGCGGGAGTTGGAACAATGAGCAGTTCTTC.

This clonotype has a count of ten or more. The rearrangement joins TRBV11-3 to TRBJ2-1; 10 nucleotides line up with TRBD2. Per germline, CDR1 SGHNT and CDR2 YENEEA. The CDR3 covers 16 residues. Trimming at V came to 3 bases and at J to 5 bases, leaving 7 bases not matched to a gene. The CDR3 DNA is TGTGCCAGCAGCTTGCCCGGGCTAGCGGGGGACAATGAGCAGTTCTTC. Its protein product is CASSLPGLAGDNEQFF.

This clonotype was recorded at least ten times. The chain combines TRBV7-9 with TRBJ2-3; D gene unclear. The V gene's germline CDR1 is SEHNR and CDR2 FQNEAQ (reference sequence). The CDR3 is made up of 14 amino acids. Trimming pared 5 bases from V and 6 bases from J, leaving 15 bases between. The CDR3 DNA reads TGTGCCAGCAGCCTTGGGCCCGCGCGGGATACGCAGTATTTT. Its protein is CASSLGPARDTQYF. Combining the CDR3 with reference TRBV7-9 and TRBJ2-3 gives the whole variable domain DTGVSQNPRHKITKRGQNVTFRCDPISEHNRLYWYRQTLGQGPEFLTYFQNEAQLEKSRLLSDRFSAERPKGSFSTLEIQRTEQGDSAMYLCASSLGPARDTQYFGPGTRLTVL.

This clonotype was recorded at least ten times. The chain links TRBV10-3 to TRBJ2-7; the D is unclear. Germline CDR1 is ENHRY and CDR2 is SYGVKD. The length of the CDR3 is 13 residues. Trimming left V 4 bases short and J 6 bases short, with 13 bases between. The CDR3 here is CAISAEVAGEQYF. CDR3 sequence (DNA): TGTGCCATCAGTGCCGAAGTAGCTGGCGAGCAGTACTTC.

The J gene is TRBJ2-5, the V gene TRBV18; 8 bases fit TRBD1. V shed 3 bases and J 3 bases; nucleotides not matched to a gene: 6. CDR1 is KGHSH, CDR2 LQKENI, per germline. This CDR3 has 15 amino acids. CDR3 nucleotide sequence: TGTGCCAGCTCACCTTTCGGACAGGGAAAAGAGACCCAGTACTTC. Its translation: CASSPFGQGKETQYF. Looking up the rest from reference TRBV18 and TRBJ2-5 gives the full variable domain: NAGVMQNPRHLVRRRGQEARLRCSPMKGHSHVYWYRQLPEEGLKFMVYLQKENIIDESGMPKERFSAEFPKEGPSILRIQQVVRGDSAAYFCASSPFGQGKETQYFGPGTRLLVL.

This clonotype occurred once. A much larger clone differs by one base, so this may be a read error. This sequence joins TRBV29-1 and TRBJ1-1; 7 bases match TRBD1. Germline V lookup: CDR1 SQVTM, CDR2 ANQGSEA. This CDR3 region has 12 residues. The CDR3 DNA reads TGCATCGCAGGGGGATTGAACACTGAAGCTTTCTTT. Protein: CIAGGLNTEAFF.

Comment on this clonotype: This likely reflects a read error, since a far larger clone is one base away. The genes are TRBV12-3 or TRBV12-4 and TRBJ2-1; 10 bases are a match to TRBD2. With 0 bases clipped from V and 13 bases from J, the junction kept 18 bases outside the gene matches. There are 18 residues in the CDR3. For the CDR3, the DNA is TGTGCCAGCAGTTTAGCTATTTTCGGGACTAGCGATGAAGAGACCCAGTTCTTC. It yields the protein CASSLAIFGTSDEETQFF.

This clonotype turned up a few times. CDR3 nucleotide sequence: TGCGCCAGCAGCCTGAGACAAACAGATACGCAGTATTTT. It is translated as CASSLRQTDTQYF. The rearrangement links TRBV5-1 to TRBJ2-3; D is ambiguous. Germline loops: CDR1 SGHRS, CDR2 YFSETQ. Trimming took off 4 bases at V and 3 bases at J, with 9 bases between the two ends. The CDR3 totals 13 residues.

In regard to this clonotype: This could be a read error, since a much larger clone is one nucleotide away. This chain links TRBV28 with TRBJ1-5; 7 nucleotides align to TRBD1. Per the germline V gene, CDR1 is MDHEN and CDR2 is SYDVKM. CDR3 length equals 15 residues. CDR3 bases: TGTGCCAGCAGTTTATCTGACAGGGTTGGTCAGCCCCGGCATTTT. This encodes CASSLSDRVGQPRHF.

At least ten counts were recorded for this clonotype. J is TRBJ2-1 and V is TRBV7-9; 12 nucleotides line up with TRBD2. The CDR3 contains 17 residues. The V gene end was trimmed by 5 bases and the J gene end by 0 bases; junction bases not matched to a gene: 5. In germline, CDR1 is SEHNR, CDR2 FQNEAQ (reference sequence). CDR3 amino acids: CASSGTSGSSSYNEQFF. The DNA of the CDR3 is TGTGCCAGCAGCGGGACTAGCGGGTCGAGCTCCTACAATGAGCAGTTCTTC.

The sample holds many counts of this clonotype. This sequence joins TRBV6-2 or TRBV6-3 and TRBJ2-3; D call uncertain. CDR1 is MNHEY, CDR2 SVGEGT, per germline. V was cut by 2 bases and J by 6 bases, with 6 bases left in between. The CDR3 runs 12 residues. The CDR3 protein is CASSYVGDTQYF. The CDR3, as DNA: TGTGCCAGCAGTTACGTCGGTGATACGCAGTATTTT.

This clonotype showed up just a few times. A read error may account for a junction end that differs from germline. The rearrangement uses TRBV5-1 and TRBJ1-5; no reliable D call. The CDR3 covers 14 residues. Germline V gene sequence: CDR1 SGHRS, CDR2 YFSETQ. In DNA form, the CDR3 reads TGTGCCAGCAGCTTGGGTCAGGTCAATCAGCCCCAGCATTTT. Translated: CASSLGQVNQPQHF.

CDR3: CASSPPAGGLWETQYF. CDR3 DNA: TGTGCCAGCAGTCCCCCAGCGGGAGGCCTGTGGGAGACCCAGTACTTC. V gene TRBV6-1 combines with J gene TRBJ2-5; 9 bases map to TRBD2. Germline V CDR1 and CDR2: MNHNS, SASEGT. V dropped 5 bases and J dropped 5; count of bases not matched to a gene: 12. CDR3 length: 16 residues.

This clonotype was counted between two and nine times. This sequence joins TRBV28 and TRBJ1-4, with D perhaps TRBD1 (6 bases). The CDR3 totals 13 residues. Germline loops: CDR1 MDHEN, CDR2 SYDVKM. Trimming stripped 8 bases from V and 4 bases from J, with 11 bases between. The CDR3 region is CASGGHNNEKLFF. In DNA form, the CDR3 reads TGTGCCAGCGGGGGCCATAATAATGAAAAACTGTTTTTT.

The chain employs TRBV6-1 and TRBJ1-1; 8 bases line up with TRBD1. The CDR3 contains 14 residues. Germline V CDR1 and CDR2: MNHNS, SASEGT. With 8 bases clipped from V and 0 bases from J, the junction kept 5 bases outside the gene matches. The CDR3 is CASVRQGMNTEAFF. The DNA for the CDR3 is TGTGCCAGCGTCCGACAGGGGATGAACACTGAAGCTTTCTTT.

This clonotype showed up just a few times. The gene calls are TRBV6-1 and TRBJ1-3; 8 bases align to TRBD1. Germline lookup yields CDR1 MNHNS and CDR2 SASEGT. CDR3 size: 15 residues. Trimming removed 8 bases from V and 4 bases from J; junction bases left unmatched: 10. CDR3 loop: CASSPDRGLGNTIYF. CDR3 bases: TGTGCCAGCTCCCCCGACAGGGGATTAGGAAACACCATATATTTT.

About this clonotype itself: A clone one base away is much larger, so this may be a read error. This chain connects TRBV11-2 to TRBJ2-1, with D hard to call. V lost 3 bases to trimming and J lost 9 bases, with 15 bases between them. The CDR3 extends over 14 amino acids. The germline V gene encodes CDR1 SGHAT and CDR2 FQNNGV. CDR3 sequence (DNA): TGTGCCAGCAGCTTCCCATTTGAGTTAGGTGAGCAGTTCTTC. It is translated as CASSFPFELGEQFF. Based on the CDR3 plus reference TRBV11-2 and TRBJ2-1, the full variable domain is EAGVAQSPRYKIIEKRQSVAFWCNPISGHATLYWYQQILGQGPKLLIQFQNNGVVDDSQLPKDRFSAERLKGVDSTLKIQPAKLEDSAVYLCASSFPFELGEQFFGPGTRLTVL.

The chain joins TRBV7-7 to TRBJ1-2, with 7 positions matching TRBD1. The germline V gene has CDR1 SSHAT and CDR2 FNYEAQ (reference sequence). The CDR3 extends over 13 amino acids. CDR3 region: CATGDRFRYGYTF. Written as DNA, the CDR3 is TGTGCTACCGGGGACAGATTTCGATATGGCTACACCTTC.

This clonotype was observed a handful of times. The chain has TRBV11-3 and TRBJ2-1; possible D gene TRBD2, 6 bases. There are 16 residues in the CDR3. V was trimmed by 0 bases and J by 0 bases, leaving 9 bases between them. Germline assignment: CDR1 SGHNT and CDR2 YENEEA. The CDR3 loop reads CASSLDGSFSYNEQFF. In nucleotides, the CDR3 is TGTGCCAGCAGCTTAGACGGGAGTTTCTCCTACAATGAGCAGTTCTTC. The whole variable domain, filled in from reference TRBV11-3 and TRBJ2-1, reads EAGVVQSPRYKIIEKKQPVAFWCNPISGHNTLYWYLQNLGQGPELLIRYENEEAVDDSQLPKDRFSAERLKGVDSTLKIQPAELGDSAVYLCASSLDGSFSYNEQFFGPGTRLTVL.

The chain is built from TRBV6-5 and TRBJ2-7, with D perhaps TRBD1 or TRBD2 (5 bases each). In germline, CDR1 is MNHEY, CDR2 SVGAGI. The CDR3 extends over 16 amino acids. V lost 0 bases, J lost 0 bases, and 12 bases lay in between. CDR3 nucleotides: TGTGCCAGCAGTTACTCGTACCCGGGACCCTCCTACGAGCAGTACTTC. Protein sequence: CASSYSYPGPSYEQYF.

Only a few counts were recorded for this clonotype. This chain uses TRBV7-8 with TRBJ2-1; possible D gene TRBD2, 5 bases. Germline V gene data show CDR1 as SGHVS and CDR2 as FQNEAQ. The CDR3 runs to 14 residues. The V end was cut by 1 base, the J end by 6 bases, with 10 bases between. CDR3 region: CASSLESRGNEQFF. As DNA, the CDR3 is TGTGCCAGCAGCTTAGAATCTCGGGGCAATGAGCAGTTCTTC.

This clonotype was detected many times. The J gene is TRBJ2-1, the V gene TRBV18, with D possibly being TRBD2 (5 bases). The V and J ends lost 3 bases and 6 bases respectively, with 9 bases between them. The length of the CDR3 is 13 residues. Germline V lookup: CDR1 KGHSH, CDR2 LQKENI. The CDR3 sequence is CASSPTRGNEQFF. The CDR3 DNA sequence: TGTGCCAGCTCACCGACCCGGGGCAATGAGCAGTTCTTC.

Of note for this clonotype: This probably arose from a read error, given a far larger clone one base away. CDR3 sequence (DNA): TGTGCCAGCAGCTCCCTAGGGACTAGCGGGAGGGGATCCTACAATAAGCAGTTCTTC. It translates to CASSSLGTSGRGSYNKQFF. The rearrangement links TRBV7-9 to TRBJ2-5, with 16 bases aligning to TRBD2. Judging by the DNA end, TRBJ2-1 fits better; the J call may be wrong. The CDR3 extends over 19 amino acids. The germline V gene encodes CDR1 SEHNR and CDR2 FQNEAQ (reference sequence).

The rearrangement uses TRBV30 and TRBJ1-4, with a tentative D call TRBD1 (5 bases). Trimming removed 4 bases at V and 5 bases at J, with 14 bases between. Germline values: CDR1 GTSNPN, CDR2 SVGIG (reference sequence). The length of the CDR3 is 14 residues. In nucleotides, the CDR3 is TGTGCCTGGACCCGAGACAGCCGGAATGAAAAACTGTTTTTT. This translates into CAWTRDSRNEKLFF.

This clonotype was recorded a few times. This chain links TRBV5-6 with TRBJ2-6, with TRBD1 matching over 12 bases. CDR3 length: 17 amino acids. The germline CDR1 and CDR2 sequences are SGHDT and YYEEEE. V was clipped by 0 bases and J by 2 bases; unmatched bases: 0. CDR3 coding DNA: TGTGCCAGCAGCTTGGGGGACAGGGGGCCTGGGGCCAACGTCCTGACTTTC. Its translation: CASSLGDRGPGANVLTF.

Ten or more counts support this clonotype. The rearrangement joins TRBV6-2 or TRBV6-3 to TRBJ2-7, with D perhaps matching TRBD2 (6 bases). CDR3 length: 15 amino acids. CDR1 and CDR2 from the germline V gene are MNHEY and SVGEGT. The V end lost 3 bases, the J end lost 7 bases, and 19 bases lay between the germline ends. This chain's CDR3 is CASSYYQRARGEQYF. CDR3 sequence (DNA): TGTGCCAGCAGTTATTACCAGCGGGCCCGTGGAGAGCAGTACTTC.

The chain has TRBV5-1 and TRBJ1-3; 7 bases match TRBD1. There are 17 residues in the CDR3. The germline gives CDR1 SGHRS, CDR2 YFSETQ. V was clipped by 1 base and J by 8 bases; unmatched bases: 15. The CDR3 loop reads CASSLSIKGAIADTIYF. The CDR3 region has the DNA TGCGCCAGCAGCTTGAGTATTAAGGGGGCAATCGCAGACACCATATATTTT.

This clonotype has at least ten counts. V and J are TRBV10-2 and TRBJ1-1; possibly TRBD1 for D (6 bases). The V end lost 5 bases, the J end lost 4 bases, and 14 bases lay between the germline ends. Per the germline V gene, CDR1 is WSHSY and CDR2 is SAAADI. The CDR3 sequence is 14 residues long. CDR3 nucleotide sequence: TGCGCCAGCAGTACCAACAGGGAAGGCACTGAAGCTTTCTTT. Its translation: CASSTNREGTEAFF.

This clonotype was detected many times. V usage is TRBV28 and J usage is TRBJ2-3; 11 bases are shared with TRBD2. Germline values: CDR1 MDHEN, CDR2 SYDVKM. V shed 6 bases and J 5 bases; nucleotides not matched to a gene: 7. The CDR3 is 15 amino acids. CDR3: CASSLGTSGRDTQYF. In nucleotides, the CDR3 is TGTGCCAGCAGCCTCGGGACTAGCGGAAGAGATACGCAGTATTTT.

In its sample, this clonotype was seen many times. V is TRBV18 and J is TRBJ1-2, with 8 bases aligning to TRBD1. V shed 6 bases and J 3 bases; nucleotides not matched to a gene: 6. There are 14 residues in the CDR3. Germline V gene sequence: CDR1 KGHSH, CDR2 LQKENI. The CDR3 reads CASSPTGGDYGYTF. CDR3 coding DNA: TGTGCCAGCTCCCCTACAGGGGGGGACTATGGCTACACCTTC.